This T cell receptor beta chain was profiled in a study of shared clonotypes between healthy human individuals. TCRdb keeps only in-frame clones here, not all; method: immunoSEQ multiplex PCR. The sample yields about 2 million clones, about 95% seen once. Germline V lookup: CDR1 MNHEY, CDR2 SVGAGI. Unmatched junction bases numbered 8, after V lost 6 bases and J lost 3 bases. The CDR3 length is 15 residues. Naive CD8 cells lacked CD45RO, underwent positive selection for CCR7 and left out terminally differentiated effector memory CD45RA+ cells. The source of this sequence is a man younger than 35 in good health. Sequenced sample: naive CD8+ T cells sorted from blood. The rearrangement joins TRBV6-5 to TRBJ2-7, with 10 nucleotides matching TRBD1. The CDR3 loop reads CASRYGTGDGYEQYF. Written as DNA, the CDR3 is TGTGCCAGCAGATACGGGACAGGGGACGGCTACGAGCAGTACTTC.